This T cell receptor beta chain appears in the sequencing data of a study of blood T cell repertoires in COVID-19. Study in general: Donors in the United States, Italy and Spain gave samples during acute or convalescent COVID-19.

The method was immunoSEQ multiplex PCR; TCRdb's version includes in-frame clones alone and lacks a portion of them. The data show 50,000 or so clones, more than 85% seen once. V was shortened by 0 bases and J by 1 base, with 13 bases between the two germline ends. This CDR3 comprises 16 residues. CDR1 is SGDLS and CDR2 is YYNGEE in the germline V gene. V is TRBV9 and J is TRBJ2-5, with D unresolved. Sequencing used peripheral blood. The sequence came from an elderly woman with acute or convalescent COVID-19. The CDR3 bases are TGTGCCAGCAGCGTAGCTCATGGGCGAAGCCAAGAGACCCAGTACTTC. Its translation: CASSVAHGRSQETQYF.